The 27 T cell receptor beta chains in this list originate from one sample, sequenced in a study of blood T cell repertoires in COVID-19 (dated by TCRdb to about 2020). Library method: the immunoSEQ multiplex PCR assay. TCRdb retrieved this table from immuneACCESS and kept in-frame rearrangements only. Not all clones are present; in checked studies, unresolved V genes account for under half, and no reason is known for the remainder. For this sample there are more than 95,000 clones; more than 75% appear just once. Of the sample, 12% is held by the ten largest clones. The sample consisted of peripheral blood. The receptors were sampled from a human donor in a cohort sampled during active COVID-19.

The chain has TRBV5-1 and TRBJ2-5; D is undetermined. The CDR3 consists of 12 residues. The V gene's germline CDR1 is SGHRS and CDR2 YFSETQ. The V gene lost 4 bases and the J gene lost 7 bases, with 11 bases spanning the gap. The CDR3 nucleotides are TGCGCCAGCAGCCACGAGTGGGCGACCCAGTACTTC. Translating gives CASSHEWATQYF.

The chain couples TRBV28 to TRBJ1-4, with D perhaps matching TRBD1 (5 bases). Germline V CDR1 and CDR2: MDHEN, SYDVKM. This CDR3 is 17 amino acids long. V was trimmed by 3 bases and J by 6 bases, leaving 20 bases between them. CDR3 loop: CASSFSATAGGYEKLFF. DNA for the CDR3: TGTGCCAGCAGTTTTAGTGCCACGGCCGGGGGTTATGAAAAACTGTTTTTT.

The rearrangement uses TRBV6-5 and TRBJ1-1; no definite D call. This CDR3 region has 13 residues. The V gene's germline CDR1 is MNHEY and CDR2 SVGAGI. Trimming left V 2 bases short and J 5 bases short, with 9 bases between. CDR3 nucleotides: TGTGCCAGCAGTTACGGGGAGGAGACTGAAGCTTTCTTT. This codes for CASSYGEETEAFF.

This chain links TRBV5-1 with TRBJ2-5; 16 nucleotides match TRBD2. Unmatched junction bases numbered 7, after V lost 4 bases and J lost 7 bases. CDR3 length: 16 amino acids. Germline V lookup: CDR1 SGHRS, CDR2 YFSETQ. The CDR3 sequence: CASSQGLAGGLGTQYF. The CDR3 region has the DNA TGCGCCAGCAGCCAGGGACTAGCGGGGGGGCTTGGGACCCAGTACTTC.

This sequence joins TRBV12-5 and TRBJ2-3; 10 nucleotides line up with TRBD2. The germline CDR1 and CDR2 sequences are LGHNT and FRNRAP. Trimming at V came to 2 bases and at J to 6 bases, leaving 8 bases not matched to a gene. The CDR3 length is 16 residues. CDR3 in amino acids: CASGLSIAGGSDTQYF. The CDR3 bases are TGTGCTAGTGGTTTGTCGATAGCGGGGGGATCGGATACGCAGTATTTT.

This clone was counted a single time. The V call is TRBV14, the J call TRBJ1-1; no firm D call. Per the germline V gene, CDR1 is SGHDN and CDR2 is FVKESK. This CDR3 is 15 amino acids long. Trimming took off 0 bases at V and 5 bases at J, with 13 bases between the two ends. In DNA form, the CDR3 reads TGTGCCAGCAGCCAAGATCGGCAGCGAGGGACTGAAGCTTTCTTT. Its translation is CASSQDRQRGTEAFF.

V usage is TRBV11-2 and J usage is TRBJ2-3; a weak D match, TRBD2 (6 bases). With 5 bases removed from V and 4 bases from J, the gap between germline ends came to 13 bases. Germline CDR1 and CDR2: SGHAT and FQNNGV. The CDR3 sequence is 14 residues long. This chain's CDR3 is CASSDTRGSDTQYF. The CDR3 nucleotides are TGTGCCAGCAGCGATACCCGGGGGTCAGATACGCAGTATTTT.

The chain links TRBV2 to TRBJ1-1, with D possibly matching TRBD1 (6 bases). Germline-derived CDR1 and CDR2 are SNHLY and FYNNEI. V dropped 5 bases and J dropped 1 base, with 8 bases sitting between them. The CDR3 has 13 amino acids. CDR3 sequence reads: CASSFRGNTEAFF. The CDR3 DNA reads TGTGCCAGCAGTTTCAGGGGGAACACTGAAGCTTTCTTT.

The chain joins TRBV7-3 to TRBJ2-2; 12 bases align to TRBD2. V was pared by 7 bases and J by 7 bases, with 10 bases of the junction left unmatched. Germline CDR1 is SGHTA and CDR2 is FQGTGA. There are 16 residues in the CDR3. The DNA of the CDR3 is TGTGCCAGCAACCAAGGACTAGCGGGGCTGGGCGGGGAGCTGTTTTTT. This sequence encodes CASNQGLAGLGGELFF.

This clone appeared once. The CDR3 loop is CAISQAGTGENYGYTF. The DNA for the CDR3 is TGTGCCATCAGTCAGGCGGGGACAGGGGAGAACTATGGCTACACCTTC. V gene TRBV10-3 combines with J gene TRBJ1-2, with 10 positions matching TRBD1. J was trimmed by 2 bases and V by 5 bases; bases with no gene match: 8. The CDR3 covers 16 residues. Germline V lookup: CDR1 ENHRY, CDR2 SYGVKD.

This clone came up once. The gene calls are TRBV5-1 and TRBJ1-3, with a tentative D call TRBD1 (5 bases). Germline V gene data show CDR1 as SGHRS and CDR2 as YFSETQ. This CDR3 is built from 16 residues. The ends were cut back, 0 bases at V and 0 bases at J, with 10 bases in the middle. CDR3 protein: CASSLEGLNSGNTIYF. The CDR3, as DNA: TGCGCCAGCAGCTTGGAGGGACTGAACTCTGGAAACACCATATATTTT.

J is TRBJ1-2 and V is TRBV4-2, with 7 bases lining up with TRBD1. V was pared by 0 bases and J by 2 bases, with 6 bases of the junction left unmatched. Germline-derived CDR1 and CDR2 are LGHNA and YNFKEQ. The CDR3 extends over 16 amino acids. CDR3: CASSQEGGLGNYGYTF. The DNA of the CDR3 is TGTGCCAGCAGCCAAGAAGGGGGCCTTGGGAACTATGGCTACACCTTC.

The chain recombines TRBV24-1 with TRBJ1-2, with 8 bases that match TRBD1. The CDR3 has 18 residues. The V and J ends lost 2 bases and 3 bases, in that order; junction bases with no gene match: 13. The germline V gene has CDR1 KGHDR and CDR2 SFDVKD. This CDR3 reads CATSDSRGQGARYYGYTF. As DNA, the CDR3 is TGTGCCACCAGTGATTCCCGCGGTCAGGGGGCCCGTTACTATGGCTACACCTTC.

This chain links TRBV27 with TRBJ2-2, with D perhaps TRBD1 (5 bases). The CDR3 is 15 amino acids. The ends were cut back, 2 bases at V and 0 bases at J, with 7 bases in the middle. Germline CDR1 MNHEY, CDR2 SMNVEV (reference sequence). The CDR3 sequence is CASSLGAANTGELFF. CDR3 in DNA: TGTGCCAGCAGTTTAGGGGCAGCGAACACCGGGGAGCTGTTTTTT.

The rearrangement joins TRBV10-3 to TRBJ2-7; a weak D match, TRBD2 (5 bases). Trimming stripped 8 bases from V and 2 bases from J, with 10 bases between. The CDR3 is 12 residues long. Germline values: CDR1 ENHRY, CDR2 SYGVKD. This CDR3 is CAIRTPPYEQYF. The CDR3 bases are TGTGCCATCCGGACTCCCCCCTACGAGCAGTACTTC.

V gene TRBV5-1 combines with J gene TRBJ1-2; tentatively, D is TRBD1 (5 bases). Germline V gene lookup returns CDR1 SGHRS and CDR2 YFSETQ. This CDR3 contains 12 residues. Trimming pared 1 base from V and 8 bases from J, leaving 9 bases between. CDR3 in DNA: TGCGCCAGCAGCTTGCCAGGGAACGGCTACACCTTC. Translated: CASSLPGNGYTF.

The chain couples TRBV5-4 to TRBJ2-7; 10 nucleotides match TRBD1. J was trimmed by 6 bases and V by 5 bases; bases with no gene match: 8. The germline V gene encodes CDR1 SGHNT and CDR2 YYREEE (reference sequence). The CDR3 length is 14 residues. DNA for the CDR3: TGTGCCAGCAGTCTTGGACAGGGGGACAGCGAGCAGTACTTC. This sequence encodes CASSLGQGDSEQYF.

The chain combines TRBV7-9 with TRBJ2-6, with a weak D call TRBD1 (6 bases). The CDR3 sequence is 18 residues long. CDR1 and CDR2 from the germline V gene are SEHNR and FQNEAQ (reference sequence). V lost 7 bases and J 2 bases, leaving 21 bases between the germline ends. CDR3 region: CASTQNRVFTTGANVLTF. The CDR3 coding sequence is TGTGCCAGCACCCAGAACAGGGTGTTTACGACTGGGGCCAACGTCCTGACTTTC. Based on the CDR3 plus reference TRBV7-9 and TRBJ2-6, the full variable domain is DTGVSQNPRHKITKRGQNVTFRCDPISEHNRLYWYRQTLGQGPEFLTYFQNEAQLEKSRLLSDRFSAERPKGSFSTLEIQRTEQGDSAMYLCASTQNRVFTTGANVLTFGAGSRLTVL.

V and J are TRBV6-2 or TRBV6-3 and TRBJ2-1, with 10 bases that match TRBD2. This CDR3 spans 16 amino acids. Trimming at V came to 4 bases and at J to 4 bases, leaving 7 bases not matched to a gene. From germline, CDR1 is MNHEY and CDR2 SVGEGT. The CDR3 nucleotides read TGTGCCAGCAGTTCTGAGCGGGGGGGCCCATACAATGAGCAGTTCTTC. Translating gives CASSSERGGPYNEQFF.

This chain connects TRBV5-1 to TRBJ2-3, with 14 bases aligning to TRBD2. V trimming: 4 bases; J trimming: 6 bases; junction bases outside the gene matches: 4. Per germline, CDR1 SGHRS and CDR2 YFSETQ. CDR3 length: 15 residues. CDR3 DNA sequence: TGCGCCAGCAGCCCCTGGACTAGCGGGGGGGATACGCAGTATTTT. Its translation is CASSPWTSGGDTQYF. Filled out from reference TRBV5-1 and TRBJ2-3, the complete variable domain reads KAGVTQTPRYLIKTRGQQVTLSCSPISGHRSVSWYQQTPGQGLQFLFEYFSETQRNKGNFPGRFSGRQFSNSRSEMNVSTLELGDSALYLCASSPWTSGGDTQYFGPGTRLTVL.

This clone is a singleton in its sample. This chain links TRBV27 with TRBJ2-3; the match to TRBD2 covers 9 bases. Germline CDR1 and CDR2: MNHEY and SMNVEV (reference sequence). The CDR3 spans 15 residues. Trimming cost V 10 bases and J 3 bases; bases outside gene matches: 11. The CDR3 DNA reads as TGTGCCACCGGAGAAGCGGGGGGCATAACAGATACGCAGTATTTT. This sequence encodes CATGEAGGITDTQYF.

The CDR3 coding sequence is TGTGCCAGTGGCCAGATTCTCGGAGGCACTGAAGCTTTCTTT. Translating gives CASGQILGGTEAFF. V is TRBV19 and J is TRBJ1-1; D is uncertain. This CDR3 contains 14 residues. In germline, CDR1 is LNHDA, CDR2 SQIVND (reference sequence). The V and J ends lost 8 bases and 4 bases respectively, with 17 bases between them.

The chain combines TRBV12-3 or TRBV12-4 with TRBJ2-7; 7 nucleotides align to TRBD1. J was trimmed by 4 bases and V by 2 bases; bases with no gene match: 2. This CDR3 spans 13 amino acids. The CDR3 spells CASSLSGQYEQYF. Here the CDR3 DNA reads TGTGCCAGCAGTTTATCGGGACAGTACGAGCAGTACTTC.

The V gene is TRBV24-1, the J gene TRBJ2-1; no clear D gene. CDR3 length: 12 residues. The V gene lost 1 base and the J gene lost 9 bases, with 6 bases spanning the gap. The germline gives CDR1 KGHDR, CDR2 SFDVKD. The CDR3 here is CATSDFSGEQFF. CDR3 nucleotide sequence: TGTGCCACCAGTGATTTTTCCGGTGAGCAGTTCTTC.

The chain carries TRBV7-8 and TRBJ1-3; D perhaps matches TRBD1 (5 bases). Trimming shortened V by 5 bases and J by 6 bases, and 14 bases separated the two germline ends. Looked up from germline, CDR1 is SGHVS and CDR2 is FQNEAQ. The CDR3 covers 14 residues. In DNA, the CDR3 is TGTGCCAGCAGCCAGGGACTCAGGGCAAACACCATATATTTT. Its translation: CASSQGLRANTIYF.

V usage is TRBV5-5 and J usage is TRBJ1-1; tentatively, D is TRBD1 (5 bases). The CDR3 covers 14 residues. Trimming removed 3 bases from V and 6 bases from J, with 15 bases in between. Germline V gives CDR1 SGHKS, CDR2 YYEKEE (reference sequence). The CDR3 DNA reads TGTGCCAGCAGCTCGCCGGGCAGGGCGGCTGAAGCTTTCTTT. Translating it yields CASSSPGRAAEAFF. The full variable domain, rest sourced from reference TRBV5-5 and TRBJ1-1, is DAGVTQSPTHLIKTRGQQVTLRCSPISGHKSVSWYQQVLGQGPQFIFQYYEKEERGRGNFPDRFSARQFPNYSSELNVNALLLGDSALYLCASSSPGRAAEAFFGQGTRLTVV.

The chain recombines TRBV7-2 with TRBJ2-5; 8 positions agree with TRBD1. Germline CDR1 and CDR2: SGHTA and FQGNSA. The CDR3 spans 15 residues. The V and J ends lost 4 bases and 10 bases, in that order; junction bases with no gene match: 14. The CDR3 nucleotides are TGTGCCAGCAGCTCCGGGACAGGCAGAAGAGAAAACCAGTACTTC. Translated, it gives CASSSGTGRRENQYF.